This T cell receptor (beta chain) was captured in a study of glioma-infiltrating T cells after dendritic cell vaccination. CDR3 size: 14 residues. Germline CDR1 SGHRS, CDR2 YFSETQ. V shed 2 bases and J shed 4 bases, with 12 bases lying between them. The protocol was immunoSEQ multiplex PCR, while the TCRdb copy is restricted to in-frame clones and leaves out a portion. This sample has around 67,000 clones, with under 90% found just once. The V and J genes are TRBV5-1 and TRBJ1-2; unclear D gene. The sequence derives from a human donor with glioblastoma. This material consisted of blood, taken before dendritic cell vaccination. CDR3 DNA sequence: TGCGCCAGCAGCTTAGACGGGGTTGGCTATGGCTACACCTTC. Its protein product is CASSLDGVGYGYTF.